Only one count was recorded for the clone carrying this T cell receptor beta chain. The CDR3 spans 16 residues. CDR1 is KGHSH and CDR2 is LQKENI in the germline V gene. V was clipped by 3 bases and J by 0 bases, with 12 bases between them. This entry is derived from a study of Ad26.COV2.S vaccination and SARS-CoV-2 variants. Clones were sequenced by immunoSEQ multiplex PCR, and TCRdb holds only the in-frame ones, with some missing. The table shows roughly 140,000 clones, with roughly 88% occurring only once. This material consisted of peripheral blood, taken after recovery from COVID-19. The genes are TRBV18 and TRBJ1-3; TRBD1 might be the D (5 bases). This TCR came from a human donor who had recovered from COVID-19. CDR3 amino acids: CASSPVPGPSGNTIYF. The CDR3 DNA is TGTGCCAGCTCACCGGTGCCGGGACCCTCTGGAAACACCATATATTTT. Complete variable domain (other parts from reference TRBV18 and TRBJ1-3): NAGVMQNPRHLVRRRGQEARLRCSPMKGHSHVYWYRQLPEEGLKFMVYLQKENIIDESGMPKERFSAEFPKEGPSILRIQQVVRGDSAAYFCASSPVPGPSGNTIYFGEGSWLTVV.